This T cell receptor beta chain was identified in a study of T-cell memory formation after mild COVID-19. At the level of the study: TCR clusters largely stayed donor specific.

Comment on this clonotype: Its matching antigen is unknown.

General study points: Contracting clones from day 15 to 85 had balanced CD4/CD8; later expanders favoured CD4+. Chiefly within CM and EM were the contracting CD4+ clones; CD8+ ones were within EMRA. Pre-infection memory harbored some responding clones, suggesting cross-reactive memory joined.

CDR3 length: 13 residues. The germline V and J ends were trimmed by 6 bases and 3 bases, with 9 bases remaining between them. Germline V gene sequence: CDR1 MNHNY, CDR2 SVGAGI (reference sequence). TCRdb re-analysed the 5' RACE reads in MiXCR, keeping a single row per CDR3 protein. The table shows hundreds of thousands of distinct CDR3 sequences, with roughly a quarter occurring only once. This TCR was sampled from an adult woman who had mild COVID-19 (a few samples of this study predate the infection). Cell type and time point are not known. The rearrangement uses TRBV6-6 and TRBJ1-3; no clear D. The sequencing input was PBMCs or a T cell subset sorted from them (not recorded which). The CDR3 DNA sequence: TGTGCCAGCAGACTACAGCTTGGAAACACCATATATTTT. Amino acid sequence: CASRLQLGNTIYF.